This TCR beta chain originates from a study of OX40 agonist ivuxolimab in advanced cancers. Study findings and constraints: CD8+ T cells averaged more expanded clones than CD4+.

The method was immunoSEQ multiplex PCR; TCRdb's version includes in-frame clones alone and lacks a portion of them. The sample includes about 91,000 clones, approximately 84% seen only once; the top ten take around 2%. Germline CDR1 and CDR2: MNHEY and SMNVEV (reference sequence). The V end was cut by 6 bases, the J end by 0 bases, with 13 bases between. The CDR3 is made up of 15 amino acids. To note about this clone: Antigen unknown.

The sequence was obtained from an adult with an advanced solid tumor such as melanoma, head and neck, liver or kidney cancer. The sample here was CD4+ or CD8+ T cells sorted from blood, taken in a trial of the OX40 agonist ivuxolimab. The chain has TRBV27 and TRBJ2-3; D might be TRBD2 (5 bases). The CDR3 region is CASREGKRSTDTQYF. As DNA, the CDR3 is TGTGCCAGCAGGGAAGGGAAGCGGAGCACAGATACGCAGTATTTT.